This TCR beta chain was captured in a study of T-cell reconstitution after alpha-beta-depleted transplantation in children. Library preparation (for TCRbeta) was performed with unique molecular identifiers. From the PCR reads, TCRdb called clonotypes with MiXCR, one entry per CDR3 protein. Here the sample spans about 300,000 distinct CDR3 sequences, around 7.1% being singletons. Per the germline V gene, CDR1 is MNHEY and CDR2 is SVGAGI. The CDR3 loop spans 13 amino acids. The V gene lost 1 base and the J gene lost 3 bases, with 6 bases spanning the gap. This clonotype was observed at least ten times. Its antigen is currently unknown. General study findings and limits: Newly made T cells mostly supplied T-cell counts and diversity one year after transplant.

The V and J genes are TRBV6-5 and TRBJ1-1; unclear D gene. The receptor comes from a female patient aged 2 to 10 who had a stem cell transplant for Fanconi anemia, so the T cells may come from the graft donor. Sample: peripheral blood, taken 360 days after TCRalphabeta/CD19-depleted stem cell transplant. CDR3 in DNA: TGTGCCAGCAGTTACTTTAGGGACACTGAAGCTTTCTTT. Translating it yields CASSYFRDTEAFF.